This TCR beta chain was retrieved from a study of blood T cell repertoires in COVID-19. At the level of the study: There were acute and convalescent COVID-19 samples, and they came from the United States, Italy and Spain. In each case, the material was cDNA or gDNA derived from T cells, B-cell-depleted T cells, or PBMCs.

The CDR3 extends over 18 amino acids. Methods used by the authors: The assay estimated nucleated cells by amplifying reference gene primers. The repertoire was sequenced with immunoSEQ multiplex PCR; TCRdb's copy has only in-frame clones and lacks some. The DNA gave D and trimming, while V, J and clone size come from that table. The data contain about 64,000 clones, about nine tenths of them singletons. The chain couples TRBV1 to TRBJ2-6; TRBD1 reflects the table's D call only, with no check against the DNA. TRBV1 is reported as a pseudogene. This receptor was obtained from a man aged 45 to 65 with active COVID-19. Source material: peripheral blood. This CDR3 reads CTSSHLTGGSSGANVLTF. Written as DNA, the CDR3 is TGCACCAGCAGCCACCTGACAGGGGGCTCCTCTGGGGCCAACGTCCTGACTTTC.